The source of this T cell receptor beta chain is a study of early T cells in non-severe SARS-CoV-2 infection. Whole-study context: Sequencing input comprised bulk RNA from unsorted whole blood; chain pairing was not available.

From the 5' RACE reads, TCRdb called clonotypes with MiXCR, one entry per CDR3 protein. The data show over 75,000 distinct CDR3 sequences, less than 15% seen once. This clonotype was counted between two and nine times. Sequencing input: whole blood. This receptor was identified in an adult who was a healthcare worker with PCR-confirmed SARS-CoV-2 infection or an uninfected control (not recorded which).

CDR3 region: CASSSVGLAVISSYEQYF. CDR3 in DNA: TGTGCCAGCAGTTCGGTGGGACTAGCGGTTATCAGCTCCTACGAGCAGTACTTC. The V call is TRBV6-6, the J call TRBJ2-7; 11 bases align to TRBD2. V dropped 4 bases and J dropped 0; count of bases not matched to a gene: 11. The CDR3 has 18 residues. Per the germline V gene, CDR1 is MNHNY and CDR2 is SVGAGI (reference sequence).